The 21 T cell receptor beta chains below were found in one sample sequenced in a study of control samples from healthy donors and cancer patients. Libraries were prepared by immunoSEQ multiplex PCR; TCRdb keeps only in-frame clonotypes and omits some of them. The repertoire holds approximately 160,000 clones, with 85% to 95% as singletons. The source material was blood. These receptors came from a woman under 30 in good health.

The chain has TRBV5-4 and TRBJ2-7, with TRBD2 matching over 9 bases. With 4 bases clipped from V and 0 bases from J, the junction kept 8 bases outside the gene matches. This CDR3 is built from 16 residues. Germline-derived CDR1 and CDR2 are SGHNT and YYREEE (reference sequence). DNA of the CDR3: TGTGCCAGCAGCCGCGGGAGGGGGGGTAGCTCCTACGAGCAGTACTTC. Its protein product is CASSRGRGGSSYEQYF.

V is TRBV30 and J is TRBJ2-3, with TRBD2 matching over 13 bases. The CDR3 runs 14 residues. Germline values: CDR1 GTSNPN, CDR2 SVGIG (reference sequence). V gave up 4 bases and J gave up 9 bases; unmatched junction bases: 7. DNA of the CDR3: TGTGCCTGGAAAGGACTAGCGGGAGAGGACACGCAGTATTTT. Translation: CAWKGLAGEDTQYF.

The V call is TRBV6-2 or TRBV6-3, the J call TRBJ1-5, with D unresolved. The CDR3 length is 15 residues. Germline V gene sequence: CDR1 MNHEY, CDR2 SVGEGT. V lost 4 bases and J 0 bases, leaving 10 bases between the germline ends. The chain's CDR3 is CASSSDWVSNQPQHF. The CDR3 DNA is TGTGCCAGCAGTTCAGACTGGGTTAGCAATCAGCCCCAGCATTTT.

The chain links TRBV11-2 to TRBJ2-6; tentative D call: TRBD2 (6 bases). From germline, CDR1 is SGHAT and CDR2 FQNNGV. The CDR3 spans 17 residues. V lost 11 bases to trimming and J lost 3 bases, with 23 bases between them. DNA for the CDR3: TGTGCCCACGGTGGAAGGGACTCTCTCTATGGGGCCAACGTCCTGACTTTC. Translation gives CAHGGRDSLYGANVLTF.

The rearrangement joins TRBV5-1 to TRBJ1-2, with a possible D match to TRBD1 (5 bases). This CDR3 is built from 15 residues. Trimming took off 0 bases at V and 4 bases at J, with 13 bases between the two ends. Germline V gives CDR1 SGHRS, CDR2 YFSETQ. The CDR3 region is CASSLEGSTTYGYTF. In DNA, the CDR3 is TGCGCCAGCAGCTTGGAGGGGAGCACTACCTATGGCTACACCTTC.

This sequence joins TRBV27 and TRBJ2-1; possibly TRBD1 for D (5 bases). V lost 1 base to trimming and J lost 7 bases, with 14 bases between them. Germline loops: CDR1 MNHEY, CDR2 SMNVEV (reference sequence). This CDR3 is 15 amino acids long. The CDR3: CASSLWAGFANEQFF. The CDR3 nucleotides read TGTGCCAGCAGTTTATGGGCAGGGTTCGCGAATGAGCAGTTCTTC.

The J gene is TRBJ1-2, the V gene TRBV2; D remains ambiguous. The CDR3 contains 11 residues. V gave up 5 bases and J gave up 8 bases, with 9 bases separating them. Germline V gene lookup returns CDR1 SNHLY and CDR2 FYNNEI. The CDR3 DNA is TGTGCCAGCAGTAATATGGAGGGCTACACCTTC. Translated, it gives CASSNMEGYTF.

This clone was counted only a few times. CDR3 nucleotide sequence: TGTGCCAGCAGTTTACTCTCCCGTTACAATGAGCAGTTCTTC. Translation gives CASSLLSRYNEQFF. The genes are TRBV28 and TRBJ2-1; D uncertain. V was shortened by 2 bases and J by 4 bases, with 9 bases between the two germline ends. Germline V gene data show CDR1 as MDHEN and CDR2 as SYDVKM. The CDR3 spans 14 residues. Supplemented by reference TRBV28 and TRBJ2-1, the full variable domain reads DVKVTQSSRYLVKRTGEKVFLECVQDMDHENMFWYRQDPGLGLRLIYFSYDVKMKEKGDIPEGYSVSREKKERFSLILESASTNQTSMYLCASSLLSRYNEQFFGPGTRLTVL.

The rearrangement joins TRBV2 to TRBJ1-5; D unresolved. V was trimmed by 4 bases and J by 4 bases, leaving 8 bases between them. The germline CDR1 and CDR2 sequences are SNHLY and FYNNEI. This CDR3 is 13 amino acids long. CDR3 protein: CASSGGGNQPQHF. The CDR3 DNA reads as TGTGCCAGCAGTGGTGGAGGGAATCAGCCCCAGCATTTT.

This clone was recorded once. V and J are TRBV28 and TRBJ2-3; D might be TRBD1 or TRBD2, each matching 6 bases. The ends were cut back, 4 bases at V and 1 base at J, with 18 bases in the middle. The CDR3 extends over 17 amino acids. CDR1 and CDR2 (germline): MDHEN, SYDVKM. DNA of the CDR3: TGTGCCAGCAGTTCGGAGGGGGGTGATAAGGGCACAGATACGCAGTATTTT. Encoded protein: CASSSEGGDKGTDTQYF.

This CDR3 reads CASSFRNYGYTF. The CDR3 nucleotides are TGTGCCAGCAGCTTTCGGAACTATGGCTACACCTTC. The chain couples TRBV13 to TRBJ1-2, with D unresolved. CDR1 and CDR2 from the germline V gene are PRHDT and FYEKMQ (reference sequence). Trimming removed 3 bases from V and 2 bases from J, with 4 bases in between. The CDR3 contains 12 residues.

The J gene is TRBJ2-5, the V gene TRBV7-2; no clear D. CDR3 length: 12 residues. The germline gives CDR1 SGHTA, CDR2 FQGNSA. V lost 4 bases to trimming and J lost 7 bases, with 10 bases between them. This CDR3 is CASSSLAGTQYF. The CDR3, as DNA: TGTGCCAGCAGCTCATTGGCCGGGACCCAGTACTTC.

This sequence joins TRBV24-1 and TRBJ1-2; 7 nucleotides align to TRBD1. CDR3 size: 15 residues. Germline V gene sequence: CDR1 KGHDR, CDR2 SFDVKD. Germline trimming cut 3 bases from V and 6 bases from J; bases unmatched to any gene: 9. The chain's CDR3 is CATSDTADRDHGYTF. CDR3 in DNA: TGTGCCACCAGTGATACCGCCGACAGGGACCATGGCTACACCTTC.

This chain connects TRBV7-8 to TRBJ1-2, with TRBD1 matching 7 bases. The V and J ends lost 0 bases and 4 bases, in that order; junction bases with no gene match: 2. Germline CDR1 and CDR2: SGHVS and FQNEAQ. The CDR3 has 14 residues. In DNA form, the CDR3 reads TGTGCCAGCAGCTTAGCGCAGGGGGGCTATGGCTACACCTTC. Translated: CASSLAQGGYGYTF. Full variable domain (outside the CDR3, taken from reference TRBV7-8 and TRBJ1-2): GAGVSQSPRYKVAKRGQDVALRCDPISGHVSLFWYQQALGQGPEFLTYFQNEAQLDKSGLPSDRFFAERPEGSVSTLKIQRTQQEDSAVYLCASSLAQGGYGYTFGSGTRLTVV.

The chain employs TRBV19 and TRBJ1-2; 9 bases align to TRBD1. Germline V gene sequence: CDR1 LNHDA, CDR2 SQIVND (reference sequence). This CDR3 has 13 residues. V lost 3 bases and J lost 8; bases outside the gene matches: 4. The CDR3 DNA is TGTGCCAGTAGTATTACAGGGGGCGCCGGCTACACCTTC. It translates to CASSITGGAGYTF.

The chain links TRBV11-3 to TRBJ2-5; tentative D call: TRBD2 (5 bases). Trimming cost V 0 bases and J 2 bases, with 7 bases left between them. CDR3 size: 14 residues. Per germline, CDR1 SGHNT and CDR2 YENEEA. CDR3 protein: CASSLEAVQETQYF. The CDR3 DNA sequence: TGTGCCAGCAGCTTAGAAGCGGTTCAAGAGACCCAGTACTTC.

The CDR3 DNA reads as TGTGCCAGCAGCTTCAGGGGCCCCTCCGGGGAGCTGTTTTTT. Residues: CASSFRGPSGELFF. The V gene is TRBV11-1, the J gene TRBJ2-2; the D gene is possibly TRBD1 (6 bases). The V end was cut by 3 bases, the J end by 6 bases, with 11 bases between. The CDR3 loop spans 14 amino acids. Per germline, CDR1 SGHAT and CDR2 FQDESV (reference sequence).

This chain uses TRBV6-5 with TRBJ2-7; TRBD1 matches 9 bases. The germline CDR1 and CDR2 sequences are MNHEY and SVGAGI. V lost 7 bases, J lost 2 bases, and 6 bases stayed unmatched. CDR3 length: 14 residues. The CDR3 nucleotides are TGTGCCAGCACTTCACGGACAGGGGCCTACGAGCAGTACTTC. Amino acid sequence: CASTSRTGAYEQYF.

This chain connects TRBV5-1 to TRBJ1-1; D is perhaps TRBD1 (5 bases). From germline, CDR1 is SGHRS and CDR2 YFSETQ. This CDR3 has 14 residues. V lost 4 bases, J lost 4 bases, and 14 bases lay in between. The CDR3 DNA sequence: TGCGCCAGCAGCCCCTCCCCGGGGCCCACTGAAGCTTTCTTT. Translation: CASSPSPGPTEAFF.

The V gene is TRBV6-5, the J gene TRBJ1-5; D might be TRBD1 (6 bases). V was shortened by 6 bases and J by 8 bases, with 17 bases between the two germline ends. Looked up from germline, CDR1 is MNHEY and CDR2 is SVGAGI. This CDR3 is 14 amino acids long. CDR3 loop: CASRRGLPGEPQHF. CDR3 coding DNA: TGTGCCAGCAGGAGGGGTCTACCAGGGGAGCCCCAGCATTTT.

The chain uses TRBV29-1 and TRBJ1-1, with D uncertain. Trimming stripped 7 bases from V and 1 base from J, with 19 bases between. Germline-derived CDR1 and CDR2 are SQVTM and ANQGSEA. This CDR3 has 15 residues. The CDR3 bases are TGCAGCGCGGCATGGGAAGTGAAGCGGAACACTGAAGCTTTCTTT. Translated, it gives CSAAWEVKRNTEAFF.